This T cell receptor beta chain was sequenced in a study of blood T cells in healthy people across ages (dated by TCRdb to about 2015). About the study as a whole: Template switching captured roughly one uniquely barcoded TCR beta cDNA molecule per two T cells in model experiments. To track age-related changes in TCR beta repertoire diversity, the study relied on deep sequencing normalized with unique cDNA molecular identifiers. Donors of different ages were randomly distributed across sequencing lanes to avoid experimental bias. For two donors (one aged 18 to 29 and one aged 80 or older), the study analyzed two additional independent replicas of 1 million unique cDNA reads from the same blood draw. Donors were grouped into four age groups: young (average roughly 15 years), middle-aged (roughly 38), aged (around 60) and long-lived (approximately 75). The study at large found these results: Because donor CMV infection status was unknown, age-related changes in expanded clonotypes were potentially confounded. Bulk unsorted PBMC profiling prevented conclusive comparison of naive and antigen-experienced compartments. Observed TCR beta diversity per million T cells fell roughly linearly with age, and a significant reduction was already apparent by age roughly 40. The long-lived group showed more naive CD4+ T cells, fewer expanded clones and increased TCR diversity than the aged group, suggesting age selection. There was a strong correlation between observed TCR beta diversity and the percentage of naive T cells measured by flow cytometry. Estimates of total diversity based on one million sequenced T cells were considered lower bounds and underestimates.

The roughly 38 donors, aged about 6 to 95 years, were systemically healthy Caucasian individuals from Russia. Each donor gave 9 to 10 milliliters of peripheral blood, collected into EDTA-treated Vacutainer tubes. PBMCs were isolated by Ficoll-Paque density-gradient centrifugation, with at least 7 million obtained per sample. Total RNA, at least 6 micrograms per sample, was extracted from PBMCs with Trizol reagent. Naive CD45RAhigh/CD27high T cell percentages were measured by flow cytometry on a PBMC aliquot from every donor. There are a few counts of this clonotype. Its antigen has not been determined. There are no base qualities to consult, and no much larger clone falls within one base. The library was obtained by 5' RACE. The run used an Illumina HiSeq 2500. A second roughly 7 to 11 cycle PCR used a sample-barcoded 5' primer and a J-beta primer mix. A unique molecular identifier was introduced onto each TCR beta cDNA molecule by a template-switch 5' adaptor carrying 12 random nucleotides. Each sample yielded at least 2.5 million CDR3-containing paired-end reads. First-strand cDNA synthesis was performed from all RNA using the Mint cDNA synthesis kit, with priming by a TRBC-specific oligonucleotide. After uracil-DNA glycosylase treatment, a first 18-cycle PCR used universal primers M1SS and BC2_uni_R on all cDNA. Processing in the source paper ran as follows. For normalization, 1 million high-quality reads were randomly selected from each sample, with every read carrying a distinct molecular identifier. Reads sharing molecular identifiers were discarded rather than binned into consensus sequences. MiTCR, with a Q25 quality threshold and the strictest error-elimination algorithm, was used for CDR3 identification, clonotype clustering and error correction. A nonparametric unseen species model with Euler transformation was used to estimate lower-bound total TCR beta diversity. The raw public data were reprocessed by TCRdb itself: fastp quality trimming at Q25, MiXCR clonotype calling, in-frame beta chains only. Rows with one shared CDR3 protein collapse into an entry with the most common genes and DNA. TCRdb's processing, not the authors', yielded these V and J calls. The sample profile shows 730,000 or so distinct CDR3 sequences; 40% to 45% of them were found once. The ten top clones hold about 32% of the sample.

Trimming costs V 2 bases and J 0 bases, and their ends lie 8 bases apart. The CDR3 contains 15 residues, cysteine and phenylalanine counted. Just CDR3 DNA is preserved here, 45 bases in frame from base 1. Reading the germline V gene gives CDR1 SGHAT and CDR2 FQNNGV. The V gene is TRBV11-2 and the J gene is TRBJ2-1, with the D gene not confidently named. This sequence originates from an older man in good health. Sequencing used blood. The DNA sequence is as follows: TGTGCCAGCAGCTTAATGGGCGGCTCCTACAATGAGCAGTTCTTC. Translated, it reads CASSLMGGSYNEQFF.